The present entry profiles one TCR beta chain with its context. Its antigen remains undetermined. Base quality data are lacking; no much larger clone is found one base away. The data are from a study of CD8 T cells in Susac syndrome (dated by TCRdb to between 2018 and 2021). Describing the broader study: Whether CD8+ T cell activation and differentiation in Susac syndrome was antigen driven was tested using repertoire sequencing. Points the paper makes about the study in general: The number of individuals in the TCR sequencing and HLA analysis was acknowledged as relatively small.

The CDR3 goes from the cysteine to the phenylalanine over 14 residues. Only the CDR3 DNA stays, 42 bases, in frame from base 1. V and J are truncated by 4 bases and 0 bases respectively, leaving an intervening sequence of 10 bases. CDR1 SGHNT and CDR2 YYREEE are derived from the germline V gene (reference sequence). RNA was extracted with the RNeasy kit and roughly 0.5 to 1 ug was reverse transcribed using random hexamers. TCR beta CDR3 regions were amplified with the immunoSEQ multiplex PCR assay covering 54 Vbeta and 13 Jbeta segments. PCR amplification bias was corrected using a synthetic template baseline for primer optimization and computational correction. The original pipeline was this. Reads were annotated to V, D and J genes according to IMGT and were analyzed with immunoSEQ Analyzer, with only productive sequences retained. To calculate clonality, Shannon entropy was normalized by log2 of the number of productive unique sequences and then subtracted from one. Public and private clones were assessed among the 100 most prevalent clones of each patient and control. Clones were defined as Susac-specific if absent from the healthy and MS cohorts, from approximately 1,100 published viral clones and from other ImmuneACCESS disease sequences. The public reads were reprocessed in TCRdb via fastp at Q25 and MiXCR, keeping in-frame beta chains. Every CDR3 protein is listed once, alongside the most common genes and DNA of its rows. These V and J calls are TCRdb output, not the study's own analysis. This sample lists some 190,000 distinct CDR3 sequences; 95% were detected once. Under 0.095% of the sample belongs to the ten largest clones.

Peripheral blood CD8+ and CD4+ T cells from healthy donors, Susac syndrome patients and multiple sclerosis patients were profiled using high-throughput TCR beta sequencing. The multiple sclerosis controls were treatment-naive patients who had stable or active relapsing-remitting disease and met the revised McDonald criteria. Bulk CD8+ and CD4+ T cells were purified magnetically by negative isolation, whereas CD8+ TEMRA cells were enriched by FACS. Blood was collected in EDTA tubes and processed within 24 hours, with PBMCs isolated through density gradient centrifugation. PBMCs intended for TCR sequencing were frozen in liquid nitrogen and were later thawed in a 37 degrees C water bath. The sorted or isolated CD4+, CD8+ and CD8+ TEMRA cells reached a purity of at least 90%.

The clonotype comes from a human donor with multiple sclerosis. This chain joins TRBV5-4 to TRBJ1-1; the D gene is unclear. The sequencing input was CD4+ T cells from PBMCs. The CDR3: CASSLKGLNTEAFF. The DNA sequence reads TGTGCCAGCAGCCTGAAGGGTCTGAACACTGAAGCTTTCTTT.